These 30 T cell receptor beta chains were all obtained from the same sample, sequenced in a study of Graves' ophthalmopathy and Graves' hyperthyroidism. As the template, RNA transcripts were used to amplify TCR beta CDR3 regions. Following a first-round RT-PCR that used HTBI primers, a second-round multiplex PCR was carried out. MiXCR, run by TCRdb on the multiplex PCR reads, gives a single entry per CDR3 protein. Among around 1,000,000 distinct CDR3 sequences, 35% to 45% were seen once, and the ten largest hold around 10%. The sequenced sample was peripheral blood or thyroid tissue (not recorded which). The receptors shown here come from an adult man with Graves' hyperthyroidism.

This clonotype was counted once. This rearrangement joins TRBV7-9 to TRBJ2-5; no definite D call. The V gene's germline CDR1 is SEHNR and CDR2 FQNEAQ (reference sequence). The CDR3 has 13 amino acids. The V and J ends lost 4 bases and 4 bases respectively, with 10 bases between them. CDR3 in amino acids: CASSSRILETQYF. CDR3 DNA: TGTGCCAGCAGCTCGAGGATTTTAGAGACCCAGTACTTC.

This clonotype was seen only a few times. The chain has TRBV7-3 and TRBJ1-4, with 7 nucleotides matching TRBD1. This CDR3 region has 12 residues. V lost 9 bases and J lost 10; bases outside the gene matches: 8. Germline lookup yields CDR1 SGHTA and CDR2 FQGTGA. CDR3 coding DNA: TGTGCCAGTAGAAGGGACAGTGGAAAACTGTTTTTT. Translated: CASRRDSGKLFF. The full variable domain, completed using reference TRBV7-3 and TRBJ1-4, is GAGVSQTPSNKVTEKGKYVELRCDPISGHTALYWYRQSLGQGPEFLIYFQGTGAADDSGLPNDRFFAVRPEGSVSTLKIQRTERGDSAVYLCASRRDSGKLFFGSGTQLSVL.

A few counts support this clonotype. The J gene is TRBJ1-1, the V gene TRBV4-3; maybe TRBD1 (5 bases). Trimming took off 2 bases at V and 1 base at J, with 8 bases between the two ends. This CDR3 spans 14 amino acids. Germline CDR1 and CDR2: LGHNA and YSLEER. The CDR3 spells CASSQLTANTEAFF. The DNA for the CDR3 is TGCGCCAGCAGCCAATTGACAGCGAACACTGAAGCTTTCTTT.

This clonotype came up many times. The CDR3 DNA reads TGCGCCAGCAGCTCAACACTGTGGGACGCGAATGAAAAACTGTTTTTT. Translation: CASSSTLWDANEKLFF. The chain has TRBV5-1 and TRBJ1-4, with a weak D call TRBD1 (5 bases). V lost 3 bases and J lost 5, with 17 bases in between. Germline V gene lookup returns CDR1 SGHRS and CDR2 YFSETQ. The CDR3 is 16 residues long. Complete variable domain (other parts from reference TRBV5-1 and TRBJ1-4): KAGVTQTPRYLIKTRGQQVTLSCSPISGHRSVSWYQQTPGQGLQFLFEYFSETQRNKGNFPGRFSGRQFSNSRSEMNVSTLELGDSALYLCASSSTLWDANEKLFFGSGTQLSVL.

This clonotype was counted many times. CDR3 DNA: TGTGCCAGCAGCTTCCAAACGGGAAGTCAGCCCCAGCATTTT. This gives the protein CASSFQTGSQPQHF. The chain is built from TRBV5-8 and TRBJ1-5, with no clear D. Germline CDR1 reads SGHTS; CDR2 reads YDEGEE. The CDR3 sequence is 14 residues long. Trimming pared 2 bases from V and 6 bases from J, leaving 12 bases between. The full variable domain, completed using reference TRBV5-8 and TRBJ1-5, is EAGVTQSPTHLIKTRGQQATLRCSPISGHTSVYWYQQALGLGLQFLLWYDEGEERNRGNFPPRFSGRQFPNYSSELNVNALELEDSALYLCASSFQTGSQPQHFGDGTRLSIL.

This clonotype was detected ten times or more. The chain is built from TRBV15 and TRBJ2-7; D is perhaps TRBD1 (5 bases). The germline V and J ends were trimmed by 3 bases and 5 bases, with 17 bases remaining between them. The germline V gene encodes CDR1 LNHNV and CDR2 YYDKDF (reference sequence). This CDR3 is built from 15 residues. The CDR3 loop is CATSRRRDVMDEQYF. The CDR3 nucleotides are TGTGCCACCAGCAGGCGCAGGGATGTAATGGACGAGCAGTACTTC.

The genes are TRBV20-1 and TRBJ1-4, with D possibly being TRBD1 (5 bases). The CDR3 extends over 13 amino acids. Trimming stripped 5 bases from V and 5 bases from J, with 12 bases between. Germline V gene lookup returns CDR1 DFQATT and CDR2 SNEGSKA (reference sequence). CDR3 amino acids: CSAPTGANEKLFF. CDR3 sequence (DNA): TGCAGTGCTCCTACCGGGGCAAATGAAAAACTGTTTTTT.

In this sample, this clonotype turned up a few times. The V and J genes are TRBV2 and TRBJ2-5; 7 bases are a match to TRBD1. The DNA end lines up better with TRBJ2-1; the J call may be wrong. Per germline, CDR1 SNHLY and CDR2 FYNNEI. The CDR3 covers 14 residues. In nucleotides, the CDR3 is TGTGCCAGTAGGGGGACAGAAAACTACAATGAGCAGTTCTTC. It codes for CASRGTENYNEQFF.

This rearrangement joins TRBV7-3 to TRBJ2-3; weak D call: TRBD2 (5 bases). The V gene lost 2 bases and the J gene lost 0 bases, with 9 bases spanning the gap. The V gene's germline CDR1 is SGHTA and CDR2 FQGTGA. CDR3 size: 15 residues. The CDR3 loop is CASSLSSSSTDTQYF. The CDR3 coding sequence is TGTGCCAGCAGCTTATCTAGCTCTAGCACAGATACGCAGTATTTT.

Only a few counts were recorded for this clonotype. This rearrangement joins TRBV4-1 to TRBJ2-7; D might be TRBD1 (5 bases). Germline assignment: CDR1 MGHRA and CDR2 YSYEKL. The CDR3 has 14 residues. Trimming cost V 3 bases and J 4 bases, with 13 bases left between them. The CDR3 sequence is CASSHPDKAYEQYF. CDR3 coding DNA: TGCGCCAGCAGCCACCCGGACAAGGCTTACGAGCAGTACTTC.

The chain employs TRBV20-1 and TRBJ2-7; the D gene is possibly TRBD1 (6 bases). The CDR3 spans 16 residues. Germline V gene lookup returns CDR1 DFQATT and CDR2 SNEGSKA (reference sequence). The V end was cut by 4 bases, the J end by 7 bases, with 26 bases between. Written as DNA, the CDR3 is TGCAGTGCTATATCCAGACTTCCAACAGGGACGGGTGAGCAGTACTTC. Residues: CSAISRLPTGTGEQYF.

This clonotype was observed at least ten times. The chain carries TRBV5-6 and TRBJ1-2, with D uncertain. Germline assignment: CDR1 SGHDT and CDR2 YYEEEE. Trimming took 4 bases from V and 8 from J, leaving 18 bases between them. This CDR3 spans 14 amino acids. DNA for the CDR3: TGTGCCAGCAGCCCGGCGGTGAGCCCTGGCGGCTACACCTTC. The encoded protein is CASSPAVSPGGYTF.

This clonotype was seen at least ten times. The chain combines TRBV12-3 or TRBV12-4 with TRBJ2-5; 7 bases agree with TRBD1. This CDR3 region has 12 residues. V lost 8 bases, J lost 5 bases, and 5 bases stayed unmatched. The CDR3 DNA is TGTGCCAGCGCGAGGGGGCAGGAGACCCAGTACTTC. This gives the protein CASARGQETQYF.

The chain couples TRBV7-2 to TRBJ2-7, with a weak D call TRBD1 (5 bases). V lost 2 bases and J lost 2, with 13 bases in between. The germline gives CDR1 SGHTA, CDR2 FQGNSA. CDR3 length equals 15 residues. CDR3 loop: CASSLFQGRPYEQYF. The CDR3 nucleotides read TGTGCCAGCAGCTTATTCCAGGGCAGGCCCTACGAGCAGTACTTC.

For the CDR3, the DNA is TGTGCCAGCAGCCCCTGGCCAGGACGCATGGATCAGCCCCAGTACTTC. It specifies CASSPWPGRMDQPQYF. The chain joins TRBV7-2 to TRBJ2-5; D gene ambiguous. The CDR3 runs 16 residues. V was trimmed by 5 bases and J by 9 bases, leaving 25 bases between them. CDR1 is SGHTA and CDR2 is FQGNSA in the germline V gene.

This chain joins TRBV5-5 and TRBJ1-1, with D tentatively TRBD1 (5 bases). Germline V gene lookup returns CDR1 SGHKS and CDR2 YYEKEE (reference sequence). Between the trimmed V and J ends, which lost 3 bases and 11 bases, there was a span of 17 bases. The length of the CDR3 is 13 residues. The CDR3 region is CASSWAGSMEAFF. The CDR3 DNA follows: TGTGCCAGCAGCTGGGCAGGGAGCATGGAGGCTTTCTTT.

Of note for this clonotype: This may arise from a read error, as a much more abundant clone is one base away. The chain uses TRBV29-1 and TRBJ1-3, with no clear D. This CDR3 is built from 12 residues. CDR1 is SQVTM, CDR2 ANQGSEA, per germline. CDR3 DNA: TGCGGCGTTGTAGACATGGGAAACACCATATATTTT. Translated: CGVVDMGNTIYF. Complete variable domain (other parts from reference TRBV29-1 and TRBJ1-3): SAVISQKPSRDICQRGTSLTIQCQVDSQVTMMFWYRQQPGQSLTLIATANQGSEATYESGFVIDKFPISRPNLTFSTLTVSNMSPEDSSIYLCGVVDMGNTIYFGEGSWLTVV.

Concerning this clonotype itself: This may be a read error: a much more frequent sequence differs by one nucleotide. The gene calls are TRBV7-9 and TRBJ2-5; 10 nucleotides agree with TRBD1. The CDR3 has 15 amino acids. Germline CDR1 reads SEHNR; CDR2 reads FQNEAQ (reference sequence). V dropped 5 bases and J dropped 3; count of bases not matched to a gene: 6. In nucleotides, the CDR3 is TGTGCCAGCAGCGGCGGCGGGACAGGGGAAGAGACCCAGTACTTC. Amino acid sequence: CASSGGGTGEETQYF.

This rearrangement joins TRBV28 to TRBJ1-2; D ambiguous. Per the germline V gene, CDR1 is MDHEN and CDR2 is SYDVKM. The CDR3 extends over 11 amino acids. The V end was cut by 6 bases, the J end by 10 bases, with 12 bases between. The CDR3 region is CASSYRQLYTF. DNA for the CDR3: TGTGCCAGCAGCTACCGACAACTCTACACCTTC.

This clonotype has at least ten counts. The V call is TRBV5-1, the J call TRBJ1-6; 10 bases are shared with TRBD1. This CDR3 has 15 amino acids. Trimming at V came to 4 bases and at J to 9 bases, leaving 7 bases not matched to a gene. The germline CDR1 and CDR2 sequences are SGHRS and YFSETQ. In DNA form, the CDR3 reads TGCGCCAGCAGCCGTACCCGGGACAGGGGTTCACCCCTCCACTTT. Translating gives CASSRTRDRGSPLHF.

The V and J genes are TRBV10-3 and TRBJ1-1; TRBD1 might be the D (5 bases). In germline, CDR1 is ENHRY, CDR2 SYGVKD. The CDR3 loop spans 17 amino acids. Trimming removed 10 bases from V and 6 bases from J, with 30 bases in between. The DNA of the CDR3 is TGTGCCAGTAGTCCAGGGTGGGGCGGGGGGTTGCCAGCTGAAGCTTTCTTT. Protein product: CASSPGWGGGLPAEAFF.

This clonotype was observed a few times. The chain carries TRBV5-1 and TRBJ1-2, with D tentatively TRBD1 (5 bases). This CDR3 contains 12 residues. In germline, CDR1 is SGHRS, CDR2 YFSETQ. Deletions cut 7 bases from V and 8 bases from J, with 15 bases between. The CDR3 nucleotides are TGCGCCAGCGCATCGGATTGGGGGGGCTACACCTTC. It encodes CASASDWGGYTF.

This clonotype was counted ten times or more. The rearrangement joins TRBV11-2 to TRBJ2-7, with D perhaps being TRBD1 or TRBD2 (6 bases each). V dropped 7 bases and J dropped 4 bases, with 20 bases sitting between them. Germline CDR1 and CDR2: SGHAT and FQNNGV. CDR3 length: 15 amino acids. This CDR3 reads CASTPSWGAGYEQYF. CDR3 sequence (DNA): TGTGCCAGCACTCCTTCTTGGGGGGCGGGGTACGAGCAGTACTTC.

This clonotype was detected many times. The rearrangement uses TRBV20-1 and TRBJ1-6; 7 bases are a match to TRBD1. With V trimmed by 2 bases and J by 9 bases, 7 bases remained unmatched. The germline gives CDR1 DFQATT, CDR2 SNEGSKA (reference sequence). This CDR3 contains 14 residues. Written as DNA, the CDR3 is TGCAGTGCTAGATTTTCACAGGGGAGTTCACCCCTCCACTTT. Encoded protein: CSARFSQGSSPLHF.

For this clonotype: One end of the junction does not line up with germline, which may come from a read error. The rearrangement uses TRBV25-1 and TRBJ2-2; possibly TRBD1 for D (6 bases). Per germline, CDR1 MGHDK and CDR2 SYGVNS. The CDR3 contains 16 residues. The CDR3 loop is CASSYLGQQLLTELFF. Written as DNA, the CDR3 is TGCGCCAGCAGCTACCTTGGACAGCAGTTGCTTACGGAGCTGTTTTTT.

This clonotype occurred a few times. The CDR3 DNA follows: TGCAGCGTTGAAGATCGGCCGTTTAACTATGGCTACACCTTC. Its translation: CSVEDRPFNYGYTF. This chain links TRBV29-1 with TRBJ1-2; D remains unclear. This CDR3 spans 14 amino acids. Per germline, CDR1 SQVTM and CDR2 ANQGSEA. Between the trimmed V and J ends, which lost 0 bases and 1 base, there was a span of 9 bases.

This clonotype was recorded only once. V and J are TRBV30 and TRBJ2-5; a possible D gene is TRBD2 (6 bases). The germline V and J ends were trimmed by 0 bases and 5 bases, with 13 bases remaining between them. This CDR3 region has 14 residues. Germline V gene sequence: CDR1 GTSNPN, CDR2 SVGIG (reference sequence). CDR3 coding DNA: TGTGCCTGGAGTGTAATAGGAGGGAGGGAGACCCAGTACTTC. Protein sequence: CAWSVIGGRETQYF. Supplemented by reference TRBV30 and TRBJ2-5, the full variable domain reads SQTIHQWPATLVQPVGSPLSLECTVEGTSNPNLYWYRQAAGRGLQLLFYSVGIGQISSEVPQNLSASRPQDRQFILSSKKLLLSDSGFYLCAWSVIGGRETQYFGPGTRLLVL.

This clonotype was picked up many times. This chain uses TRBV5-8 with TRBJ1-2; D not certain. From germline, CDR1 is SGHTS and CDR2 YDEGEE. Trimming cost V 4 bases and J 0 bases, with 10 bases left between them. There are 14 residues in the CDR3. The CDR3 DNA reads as TGTGCCAGCAGCCTGACCGAGCCTAACTATGGCTACACCTTC. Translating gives CASSLTEPNYGYTF.

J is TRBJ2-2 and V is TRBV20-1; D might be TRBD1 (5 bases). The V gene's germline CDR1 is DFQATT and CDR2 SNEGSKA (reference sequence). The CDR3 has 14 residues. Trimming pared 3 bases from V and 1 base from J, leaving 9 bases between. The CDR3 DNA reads TGCAGTGCTAGGAGTACAGGGAACACCGGGGAGCTGTTTTTT. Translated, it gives CSARSTGNTGELFF.

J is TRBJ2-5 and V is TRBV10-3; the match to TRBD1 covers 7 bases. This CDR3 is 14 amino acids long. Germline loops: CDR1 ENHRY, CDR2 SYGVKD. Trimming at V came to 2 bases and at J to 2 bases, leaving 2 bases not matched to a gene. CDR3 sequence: CAISEGTVQETQYF. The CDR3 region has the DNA TGTGCCATCAGTGAGGGGACAGTGCAAGAGACCCAGTACTTC.